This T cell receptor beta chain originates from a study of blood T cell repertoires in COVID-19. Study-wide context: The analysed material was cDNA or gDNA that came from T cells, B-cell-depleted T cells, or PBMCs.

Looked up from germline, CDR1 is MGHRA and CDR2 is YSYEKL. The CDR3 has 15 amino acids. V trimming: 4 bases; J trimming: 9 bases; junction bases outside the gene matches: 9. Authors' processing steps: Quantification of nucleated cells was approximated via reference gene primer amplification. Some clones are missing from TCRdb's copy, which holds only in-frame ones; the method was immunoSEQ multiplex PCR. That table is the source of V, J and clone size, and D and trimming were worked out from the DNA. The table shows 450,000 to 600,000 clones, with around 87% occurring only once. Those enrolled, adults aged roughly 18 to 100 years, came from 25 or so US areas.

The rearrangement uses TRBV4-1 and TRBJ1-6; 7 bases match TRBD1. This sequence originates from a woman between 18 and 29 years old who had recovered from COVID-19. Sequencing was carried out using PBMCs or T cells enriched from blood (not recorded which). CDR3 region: CASSLIQGLSSPLHF. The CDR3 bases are TGCGCCAGCAGCCTAATACAGGGGTTGAGTTCACCCCTCCACTTT.